This is a list of T cell receptor beta chains from one sample in a study of CD8 T cells in Susac syndrome. TCRdb passed the immunoSEQ multiplex PCR reads through MiXCR, listing each CDR3 protein once. The sample holds fewer than 150,000 distinct CDR3 sequences, about 90% seen once. Sequenced: CD8+ T cells from PBMCs. The receptors derive from a human donor with multiple sclerosis. CDR3s include the opening cysteine and the closing phenylalanine or tryptophan. The D gene is left open where the match is weak. A row's size may be missing; if present it is once, few, many or a size class.

d_call	j_call	cdr3_length	v_call	clone_size	cdr3_aa	cdr3_nt
TRBD1	TRBJ2-1	14	TRBV4-1	-	CASSPKQGFNEQFF	TGCGCCAGCAGCCCCAAACAGGGGTTCAATGAGCAGTTCTTC
-	TRBJ1-1	16	TRBV27	once	CASSSSSGRKGTEAFF	TGTGCCAGCAGTTCCTCATCAGGGAGGAAGGGCACTGAAGCTTTCTTT
-	TRBJ2-7	14	TRBV4-1	once	CASSHRQTKYEQYF	TGCGCCAGCAGCCATAGGCAAACCAAGTACGAGCAGTACTTC
-	TRBJ1-1	14	TRBV7-2	-	CASSQRLGYTEAFF	TGTGCCAGCAGCCAAAGGCTGGGGTACACTGAAGCTTTCTTT
-	TRBJ2-7	14	TRBV28	-	CASSWRGDIYEQYF	TGTGCCAGCAGTTGGAGGGGAGACATTTACGAGCAGTACTTC
TRBD2	TRBJ2-1	17	TRBV6-1	-	CASSLGTSGPPGAEQFF	TGTGCCAGCAGTCTGGGGACTAGCGGGCCTCCGGGGGCTGAGCAGTTCTTC
-	TRBJ2-7	12	TRBV29-1	-	CSVVGPTGEQYF	TGCAGCGTTGTCGGACCTACGGGGGAGCAGTACTTC
-	TRBJ2-7	14	TRBV19	-	CASSIFGSSNEQYF	TGTGCCAGTAGTATTTTTGGGAGTTCCAACGAGCAGTACTTC
-	TRBJ1-1	13	TRBV6-2/TRBV6-3	-	CASSYRGGPEAFF	TGTGCCAGCAGTTACCGGGGGGGCCCTGAAGCTTTCTTT
TRBD2	TRBJ2-3	16	TRBV3-1	-	CASSQDKREISDTQYF	TGTGCCAGCAGCCAAGATAAGCGGGAGATTAGTGATACGCAGTATTTT
TRBD2	TRBJ2-5	16	TRBV2	-	CASSTVGSHGGLTQYF	TGTGCCAGCAGTACAGTCGGGTCGCACGGGGGGTTGACCCAGTACTTC
-	TRBJ2-7	13	TRBV12-3/TRBV12-4	-	CASSIIPVGEQYF	TGTGCCAGCAGCATCATTCCAGTGGGCGAGCAGTACTTC
TRBD2	TRBJ2-1	16	TRBV14	-	CASSQELAATYNEQFF	TGTGCCAGCAGCCAAGAGCTAGCGGCTACCTACAATGAGCAGTTCTTC
-	TRBJ2-1	14	TRBV30	-	CAWSRGQPGVEQFF	TGTGCCTGGAGTCGGGGGCAGCCCGGGGTAGAGCAGTTCTTC
TRBD1	TRBJ1-3	17	TRBV2	-	CASLRNTDRVSGNTIYF	TGTGCCAGCCTAAGGAATACCGACAGGGTCTCTGGAAACACCATATATTTT